Given below is one T cell receptor beta chain in context. Its antigen is as yet unknown. Using CD45RO/CCR7/CD25/CD127/CD95/CD27, CD4+ naive, central memory, regulatory and stem cell-like memory cells were sorted. The whole isolated RNA underwent reverse transcription, so sequencing captured expressed TCRB transcripts. The assay was immunoSEQ multiplex PCR, and TCRdb's table has in-frame clones only and misses some. The table lists 900,000 or so clones, under 20% of them singletons. The data derive from a study of beta chain features in type 1 diabetes. Findings and caveats of the study: Compared with healthy donors, patients appeared to share more similar naive, central memory and regulatory TCRB repertoires.

Input material: naive CD4+ T cells from blood. The clonotype comes from a woman between 18 and 30 years old in good health.

This CDR3 reads CATSPGGSFSGANVLTF. CDR3 in DNA: TGTGCCACCTCTCCAGGCGGCAGTTTCTCTGGGGCCAACGTCCTGACTTTC. This chain links TRBV28 with TRBJ2-6; D is undetermined. V lost 10 bases, J lost 0 bases, and 19 bases lay in between. The CDR3 is 17 amino acids. Germline V gene sequence: CDR1 MDHEN, CDR2 SYDVKM.